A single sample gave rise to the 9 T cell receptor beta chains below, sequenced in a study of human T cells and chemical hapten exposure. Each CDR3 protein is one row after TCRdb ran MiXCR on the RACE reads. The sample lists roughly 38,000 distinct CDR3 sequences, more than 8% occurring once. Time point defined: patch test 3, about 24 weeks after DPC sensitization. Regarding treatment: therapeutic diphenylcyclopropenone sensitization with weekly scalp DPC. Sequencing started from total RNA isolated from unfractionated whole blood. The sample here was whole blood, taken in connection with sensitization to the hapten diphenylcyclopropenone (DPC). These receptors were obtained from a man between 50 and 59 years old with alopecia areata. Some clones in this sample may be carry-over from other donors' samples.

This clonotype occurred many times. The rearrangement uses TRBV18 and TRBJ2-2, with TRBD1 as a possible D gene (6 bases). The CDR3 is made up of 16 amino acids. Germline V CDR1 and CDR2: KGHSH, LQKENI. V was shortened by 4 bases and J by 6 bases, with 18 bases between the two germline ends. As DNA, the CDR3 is TGTGCCAGCTCACTAACGACAGGAATCAACTCCGGGGAGCTGTTTTTT. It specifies CASSLTTGINSGELFF.

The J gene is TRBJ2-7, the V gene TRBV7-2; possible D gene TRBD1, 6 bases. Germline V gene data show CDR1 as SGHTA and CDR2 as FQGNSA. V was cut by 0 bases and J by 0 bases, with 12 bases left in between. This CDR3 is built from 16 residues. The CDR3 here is CASSLALQGYSYEQYF. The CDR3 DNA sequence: TGTGCCAGCAGCTTAGCGCTCCAGGGGTACTCCTACGAGCAGTACTTC. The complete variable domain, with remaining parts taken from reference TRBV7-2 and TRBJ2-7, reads GAGVSQSPSNKVTEKGKDVELRCDPISGHTALYWYRQSLGQGLEFLIYFQGNSAPDKSGLPSDRFSAERTGGSVSTLTIQRTQQEDSAVYLCASSLALQGYSYEQYFGPGTRLTVT.

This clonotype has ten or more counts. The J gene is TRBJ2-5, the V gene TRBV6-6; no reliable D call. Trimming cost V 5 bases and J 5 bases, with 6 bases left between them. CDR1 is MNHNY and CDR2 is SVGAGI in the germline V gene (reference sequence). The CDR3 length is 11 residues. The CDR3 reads CASSTPETQYF. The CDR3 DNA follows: TGTGCCAGCAGTACCCCGGAGACCCAGTACTTC.

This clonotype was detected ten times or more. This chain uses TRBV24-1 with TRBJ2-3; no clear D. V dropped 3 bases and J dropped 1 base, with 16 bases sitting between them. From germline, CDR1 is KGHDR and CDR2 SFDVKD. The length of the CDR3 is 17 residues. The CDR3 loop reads CATSDQQSVDGTDTQYF. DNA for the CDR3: TGTGCCACCAGTGATCAACAATCGGTTGACGGCACAGATACGCAGTATTTT.

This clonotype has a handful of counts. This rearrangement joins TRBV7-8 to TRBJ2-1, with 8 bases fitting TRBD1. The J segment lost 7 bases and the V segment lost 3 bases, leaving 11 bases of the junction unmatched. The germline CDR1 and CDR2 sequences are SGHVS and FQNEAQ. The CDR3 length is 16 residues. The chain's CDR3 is CASSFQYGQGANEQFF. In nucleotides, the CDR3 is TGTGCCAGCAGCTTTCAGTATGGGCAGGGGGCAAATGAGCAGTTCTTC.

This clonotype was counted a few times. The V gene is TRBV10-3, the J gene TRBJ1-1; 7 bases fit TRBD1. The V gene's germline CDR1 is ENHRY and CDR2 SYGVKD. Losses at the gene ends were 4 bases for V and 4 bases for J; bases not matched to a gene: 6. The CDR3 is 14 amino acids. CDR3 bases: TGTGCCATCAGTGCCGGGACAGAGCTCACTGAAGCTTTCTTT. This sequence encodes CAISAGTELTEAFF.

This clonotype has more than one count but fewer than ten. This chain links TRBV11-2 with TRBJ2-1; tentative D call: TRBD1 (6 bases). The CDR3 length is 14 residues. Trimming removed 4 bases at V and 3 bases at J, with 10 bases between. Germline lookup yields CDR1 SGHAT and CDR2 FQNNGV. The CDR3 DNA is TGTGCCAGCAGCTCAACAGGGTTCTACAATGAGCAGTTCTTC. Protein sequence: CASSSTGFYNEQFF.

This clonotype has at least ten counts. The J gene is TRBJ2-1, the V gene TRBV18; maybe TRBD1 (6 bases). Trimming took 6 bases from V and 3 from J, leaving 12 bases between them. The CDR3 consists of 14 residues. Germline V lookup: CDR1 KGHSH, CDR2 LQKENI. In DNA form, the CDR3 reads TGTGCCAGCTCGGGGGACACTTACTACAATGAGCAGTTCTTC. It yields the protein CASSGDTYYNEQFF.

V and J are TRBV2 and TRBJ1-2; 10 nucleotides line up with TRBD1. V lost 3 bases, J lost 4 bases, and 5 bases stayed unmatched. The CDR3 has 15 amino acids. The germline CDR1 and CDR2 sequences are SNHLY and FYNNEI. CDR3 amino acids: CASSDDRGLIYGYTF. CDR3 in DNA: TGTGCCAGCAGTGACGACAGGGGGCTGATCTATGGCTACACCTTC.